The 25 T cell receptor beta chains given below trace back to one sample, sequenced in a study of identical twins. TCRdb independently ran MiXCR on the 5' RACE reads; one entry per CDR3 protein. The profile shows 250,000 to 350,000 distinct CDR3 sequences, approximately 8% of them singletons. The same sample was also studied in work on yellow fever vaccine responses in identical twins.

Sequenced input: memory (CD45RO+) T cells sorted from blood. The receptors come from a woman under 30 in good health.

The sample holds many counts of this clonotype. The gene calls are TRBV11-2 and TRBJ2-1; 10 bases line up with TRBD2. CDR1 and CDR2 (germline): SGHAT, FQNNGV. Unmatched junction bases numbered 7, after V lost 5 bases and J lost 3 bases. This CDR3 is 16 amino acids long. The CDR3 DNA sequence: TGTGCCAGCAGCCCCTCTGTAGCGGGAGGCTACAATGAGCAGTTCTTC. It yields the protein CASSPSVAGGYNEQFF.

In its sample, this clonotype was seen a few times. The V and J genes are TRBV20-1 and TRBJ2-3; perhaps D is TRBD1 or TRBD2 (5 bases each). The germline gives CDR1 DFQATT, CDR2 SNEGSKA (reference sequence). V lost 4 bases to trimming and J lost 4 bases, with 12 bases between them. CDR3 length: 13 residues. CDR3 protein: CSATRGSADTQYF. The CDR3 bases are TGCAGTGCTACCCGGGGCAGCGCAGATACGCAGTATTTT.

The CDR3 DNA reads as TGTGCCAGCAGCCTCCGGACAGGGCTCGAGACCCAGTACTTC. As protein: CASSLRTGLETQYF. The chain uses TRBV7-9 and TRBJ2-5; 8 positions agree with TRBD1. CDR3 size: 14 residues. Germline loops: CDR1 SEHNR, CDR2 FQNEAQ (reference sequence). The V gene end was trimmed by 5 bases and the J gene end by 5 bases; junction bases not matched to a gene: 7. Full variable domain (outside the CDR3, taken from reference TRBV7-9 and TRBJ2-5): DTGVSQNPRHKITKRGQNVTFRCDPISEHNRLYWYRQTLGQGPEFLTYFQNEAQLEKSRLLSDRFSAERPKGSFSTLEIQRTEQGDSAMYLCASSLRTGLETQYFGPGTRLLVL.

In this sample, this clonotype turned up a few times. The V and J genes are TRBV3-1 and TRBJ2-2; 8 bases agree with TRBD1. The CDR3 length is 16 residues. Per the germline V gene, CDR1 is LGHDT and CDR2 is YNNKEL (reference sequence). V shed 4 bases and J 6 bases; nucleotides not matched to a gene: 10. Here the CDR3 DNA reads TGTGCCAGCAGCCTCCGACAGGGGTTCTTGGCCGGGGAGCTGTTTTTT. Its protein product is CASSLRQGFLAGELFF.

Only a few counts were recorded for this clonotype. The chain has TRBV18 and TRBJ1-1; D might be TRBD1 (5 bases). Trimming stripped 5 bases from V and 8 bases from J, with 9 bases between. Germline assignment: CDR1 KGHSH and CDR2 LQKENI. The CDR3 has 11 residues. CDR3 residues: CASSNRIEAFF. For the CDR3, the DNA is TGTGCCAGCTCAAACAGGATAGAAGCTTTCTTT.

Ten or more counts support this clonotype. The chain joins TRBV3-1 to TRBJ2-7; tentatively, D is TRBD2 (7 bases). Trimming removed 5 bases from V and 2 bases from J, with 13 bases in between. The CDR3 is 14 residues long. The germline V gene has CDR1 LGHDT and CDR2 YNNKEL (reference sequence). The CDR3 DNA sequence: TGTGCCAGCAGCTCGGGGGAGGGGGCCTACGAGCAGTACTTC. Residues: CASSSGEGAYEQYF.

This clonotype was picked up a small number of times. The gene calls are TRBV20-1 and TRBJ2-7; 9 positions agree with TRBD1. Germline trimming cut 3 bases from V and 4 bases from J; bases unmatched to any gene: 10. Germline CDR1 and CDR2: DFQATT and SNEGSKA (reference sequence). There are 15 residues in the CDR3. The CDR3 spells CSASPRTGDIYEQYF. CDR3 in DNA: TGCAGTGCTAGCCCAAGGACAGGGGATATTTACGAGCAGTACTTC.

This clonotype was counted ten times or more. This chain joins TRBV12-3 or TRBV12-4 and TRBJ2-5, with TRBD1 matching over 10 bases. V gave up 2 bases and J gave up 4 bases; unmatched junction bases: 1. The CDR3 runs to 14 residues. The CDR3 sequence is CASSLRTGGETQYF. The DNA of the CDR3 is TGTGCCAGCAGTTTACGGACAGGGGGAGAGACCCAGTACTTC.

The table lists this clonotype with many counts. The chain combines TRBV4-1 with TRBJ2-3; 8 bases are shared with TRBD2. The V gene's germline CDR1 is MGHRA and CDR2 YSYEKL. The J segment lost 3 bases and the V segment lost 0 bases, leaving 8 bases of the junction unmatched. This CDR3 contains 17 residues. This chain's CDR3 is CASSQDLPGGRTDTQYF. The CDR3 DNA is TGCGCCAGCAGCCAAGATCTCCCGGGAGGGAGAACAGATACGCAGTATTTT.

This clonotype was detected many times. V usage is TRBV12-3 or TRBV12-4 and J usage is TRBJ1-1; unclear D gene. Deletions cut 6 bases from V and 1 base from J, with 12 bases between. The CDR3 loop spans 14 amino acids. The DNA for the CDR3 is TGTGCCAGCAGCAATGCAGTGGGGAACACTGAAGCTTTCTTT. It codes for CASSNAVGNTEAFF.

This clonotype was detected only a few times. The chain is built from TRBV20-1 and TRBJ2-7; possible D gene TRBD2, 6 bases. This CDR3 has 14 amino acids. The ends were cut back, 4 bases at V and 6 bases at J, with 19 bases in the middle. In germline, CDR1 is DFQATT, CDR2 SNEGSKA (reference sequence). CDR3 sequence: CSATPGLTSGEQYF. CDR3 nucleotide sequence: TGCAGTGCTACCCCGGGACTCACCTCGGGCGAGCAGTACTTC.

This clonotype occurred many times. The gene calls are TRBV5-1 and TRBJ2-5; D may be TRBD2 (6 bases). The CDR3 runs 15 residues. Per the germline V gene, CDR1 is SGHRS and CDR2 is YFSETQ. V was cut by 4 bases and J by 2 bases, with 15 bases left in between. In DNA form, the CDR3 reads TGCGCCAGCAGCGGTGGGGGGATTAAGCAAGAGACCCAGTACTTC. Protein product: CASSGGGIKQETQYF. The full variable domain, rest sourced from reference TRBV5-1 and TRBJ2-5, is KAGVTQTPRYLIKTRGQQVTLSCSPISGHRSVSWYQQTPGQGLQFLFEYFSETQRNKGNFPGRFSGRQFSNSRSEMNVSTLELGDSALYLCASSGGGIKQETQYFGPGTRLLVL.

The chain recombines TRBV20-1 with TRBJ1-1, with unresolved D. The CDR3 length is 12 residues. V was clipped by 3 bases and J by 3 bases, with 8 bases between them. Germline lookup yields CDR1 DFQATT and CDR2 SNEGSKA (reference sequence). This chain's CDR3 is CSASNGYTEAFF. CDR3 in DNA: TGCAGTGCTAGTAACGGATACACTGAAGCTTTCTTT.

The chain uses TRBV6-1 and TRBJ1-4, with D maybe TRBD1 (6 bases). Trimming cost V 8 bases and J 4 bases, with 14 bases left between them. Germline-derived CDR1 and CDR2 are MNHNS and SASEGT. The CDR3 runs 14 residues. The CDR3: CASSLGGLNEKLFF. In nucleotides, the CDR3 is TGTGCCAGCTCCCTTGGGGGCCTTAATGAAAAACTGTTTTTT.

The V call is TRBV4-1, the J call TRBJ2-1; D perhaps matches TRBD2 (7 bases). CDR3 length equals 17 residues. The germline gives CDR1 MGHRA, CDR2 YSYEKL. V lost 0 bases, J lost 6 bases, and 18 bases lay in between. CDR3 protein: CASSQDRLRGGGNEQFF. DNA of the CDR3: TGCGCCAGCAGCCAAGATCGCCTTAGGGGGGGTGGCAATGAGCAGTTCTTC.

In this sample, this clonotype turned up many times. This chain links TRBV7-3 with TRBJ2-3; D not resolved. This CDR3 has 12 amino acids. CDR1 is SGHTA and CDR2 is FQGTGA in the germline V gene. Trimming took off 6 bases at V and 6 bases at J, with 10 bases between the two ends. CDR3 sequence reads: CASSLGRDTQYF. In DNA form, the CDR3 reads TGTGCCAGCAGTCTAGGGCGGGATACGCAGTATTTT. The whole variable domain, filled in from reference TRBV7-3 and TRBJ2-3, reads GAGVSQTPSNKVTEKGKYVELRCDPISGHTALYWYRQSLGQGPEFLIYFQGTGAADDSGLPNDRFFAVRPEGSVSTLKIQRTERGDSAVYLCASSLGRDTQYFGPGTRLTVL.

The table lists this clonotype with many counts. The chain joins TRBV21-1 to TRBJ1-2. TRBV21-1 is noted as a pseudogene. CDR3 size: 17 residues. Here the CDR3 DNA reads TGTGCCAGCAGCAAATCCAACAGACCCGCAGCTAACTATGGCTACACCTTC. This gives the protein CASSKSNRPAANYGYTF.

This clonotype came up many times. V and J are TRBV20-1 and TRBJ1-1, with 8 bases fitting TRBD1. The germline V gene encodes CDR1 DFQATT and CDR2 SNEGSKA (reference sequence). With V trimmed by 5 bases and J by 0 bases, 5 bases remained unmatched. The CDR3 loop spans 14 amino acids. Written as DNA, the CDR3 is TGCAGTGCTCGGAGACAGGGGCTGAACACTGAAGCTTTCTTT. Its protein is CSARRQGLNTEAFF.

The chain employs TRBV6-1 and TRBJ2-6, with unresolved D. This CDR3 region has 15 residues. The V end was cut by 5 bases, the J end by 0 bases, with 8 bases between. Germline CDR1 MNHNS, CDR2 SASEGT. Written as DNA, the CDR3 is TGTGCCAGCAGTCAACATCGCTCTGGGGCCAACGTCCTGACTTTC. Protein sequence: CASSQHRSGANVLTF.

In its sample, this clonotype was seen a few times. V gene TRBV18 combines with J gene TRBJ1-6; 8 bases are shared with TRBD1. The CDR3 is 15 amino acids. V lost 5 bases to trimming and J lost 7 bases; unmatched junction nucleotides: 7. Germline V lookup: CDR1 KGHSH, CDR2 LQKENI. For the CDR3, the DNA is TGTGCCAGCTCAAACGGACAGGGCCAGAATTCACCCCTCCACTTT. Residues: CASSNGQGQNSPLHF.

The genes are TRBV5-1 and TRBJ1-6; 10 bases agree with TRBD1. CDR1 SGHRS and CDR2 YFSETQ come from the germline V gene. Germline trimming cut 4 bases from V and 9 bases from J; bases unmatched to any gene: 7. The CDR3 spans 15 residues. The CDR3 bases are TGCGCCAGCAGCCCGCTGGGACAGGGGATTTCACCCCTCCACTTT. Its protein product is CASSPLGQGISPLHF. Full variable domain (outside the CDR3, taken from reference TRBV5-1 and TRBJ1-6): KAGVTQTPRYLIKTRGQQVTLSCSPISGHRSVSWYQQTPGQGLQFLFEYFSETQRNKGNFPGRFSGRQFSNSRSEMNVSTLELGDSALYLCASSPLGQGISPLHFGNGTRLTVT.

This clonotype was seen repeatedly, ten times or more. The chain carries TRBV4-1 and TRBJ1-2; 9 bases match TRBD1. Germline CDR1 MGHRA, CDR2 YSYEKL. This CDR3 region has 14 residues. V lost 1 base, J lost 5 bases, and 2 bases stayed unmatched. The DNA of the CDR3 is TGCGCCAGCAGCCAAGCCGGGACAGGGTATGGCTACACCTTC. Amino acids: CASSQAGTGYGYTF.

This clonotype was detected a few times. V is TRBV11-1 and J is TRBJ2-5, with D possibly TRBD2 on 5 matching bases. The CDR3 runs to 11 residues. V was pared by 7 bases and J by 5 bases, with 8 bases between. Germline V gene sequence: CDR1 SGHAT, CDR2 FQDESV (reference sequence). The CDR3 DNA is TGTGCCAGCACCACGGGGGAGACCCAGTACTTC. Its translation is CASTTGETQYF.

The sample holds a few counts of this clonotype. The chain couples TRBV19 to TRBJ2-1, with D possibly being TRBD2 (7 bases). The V and J ends lost 0 bases and 5 bases respectively, with 17 bases between them. The CDR3 runs 17 residues. The germline CDR1 and CDR2 sequences are LNHDA and SQIVND (reference sequence). CDR3 in DNA: TGTGCCAGTAGTATAGATGAAAGACGGGGGGCCCACAATGAGCAGTTCTTC. Translation gives CASSIDERRGAHNEQFF.

This clonotype turned up a few times. The chain links TRBV7-8 to TRBJ2-3; TRBD1 is a possible D gene (6 bases). The germline V and J ends were trimmed by 2 bases and 0 bases, with 15 bases remaining between them. This CDR3 spans 17 amino acids. Germline V lookup: CDR1 SGHVS, CDR2 FQNEAQ. The CDR3 loop reads CASSLNPDRTSTDTQYF. In DNA form, the CDR3 reads TGTGCCAGCAGCTTAAATCCCGACAGGACTAGCACAGATACGCAGTATTTT.